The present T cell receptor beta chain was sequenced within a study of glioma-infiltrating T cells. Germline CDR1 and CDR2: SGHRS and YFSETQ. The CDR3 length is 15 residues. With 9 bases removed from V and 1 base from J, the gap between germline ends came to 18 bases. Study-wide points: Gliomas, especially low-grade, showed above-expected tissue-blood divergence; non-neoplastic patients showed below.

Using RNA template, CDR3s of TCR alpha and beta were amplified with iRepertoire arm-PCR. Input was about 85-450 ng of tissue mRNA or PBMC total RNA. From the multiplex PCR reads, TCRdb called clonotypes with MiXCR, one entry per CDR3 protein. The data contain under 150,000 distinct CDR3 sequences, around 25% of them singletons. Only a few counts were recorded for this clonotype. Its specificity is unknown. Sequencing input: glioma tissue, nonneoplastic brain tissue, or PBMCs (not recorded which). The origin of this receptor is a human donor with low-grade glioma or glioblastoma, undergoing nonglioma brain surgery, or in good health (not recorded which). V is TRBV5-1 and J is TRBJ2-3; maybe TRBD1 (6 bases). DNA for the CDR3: TGCGCCACAGCATTGGGACACCAAGGCACAGATACGCAGTATTTT. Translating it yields CATALGHQGTDTQYF.